The T cell receptor (beta chain) under discussion was sequenced for a study of blood T cell repertoires in COVID-19 (dated by TCRdb to 2018 to 2021). About the investigation overall: Samples from collaborators originated in the United States, Italy and Spain and spanned both the acute and convalescent phases of COVID-19. The material from the prospective study consisted of cDNA or gDNA derived from T cells, B-cell-depleted T cells, or PBMCs. The dataset comprised deeply sampled blood TCRbeta repertoires from subjects exposed to, actively infected with, or recovered from COVID-19. The repertoires were released in a freely available public database meant as a resource for research on the immune response to SARS-CoV-2. Samples came from the ongoing ImmuneRACE study (first 160 participants) plus 1,254 subjects from 6 global collaborators. Sample metadata almost always included a de-identified subject ID, COVID-19 status, age in years and sex. Where available, HLA class I and class II types were obtained from metadata supplied by the sample provider rather than from assay-based typing.

Collaborating institutions collected whole blood in K2EDTA tubes following their own protocols. For TCRbeta analysis, collaborators shipped samples as frozen whole blood, isolated PBMCs, or DNA extracted from either of those sample types. TCRbeta CDR3 regions were amplified from genomic DNA by means of the immunoSEQ Assay, a bias-controlled multiplex PCR. The original methods were these. The number of nucleated cells in each sample was estimated by amplification of reference gene primers within the assay. To quantify the absolute abundance of each unique TCRbeta CDR3 rearrangement, sequence reads were collapsed and filtered. For each sample, productive Simpson clonality was calculated as the square root of Simpson's diversity index over productive rearrangements. The table comes from immuneACCESS by way of TCRdb, which keeps in-frame sequences with V and J called. Part of the clones is missing from these tables; in studies checked, under half for an unresolved V gene and the rest for unknown reasons. The V and J calls and clone size were taken over from that table, and D and trimming were inferred from the DNA. This sample lists about 39,000 clones; roughly 80% were detected once. The top ten hold 9% to 10% of the sample.

Beyond this particular receptor, the publication reports: Clinical and demographic metadata were provided uncurated, with the amount varying by source and participant.

Concerning this clone: This receptor's antigen is unknown. No qualities accompany the bases; no much larger clone lies one base away.

CDR3 length: 15 amino acids, cysteine to phenylalanine. The retained sequence is limited to the CDR3, 45 bases, with the frame set at the first base. From a lookup of the germline V gene, CDR1 and CDR2 are LGHNA and YSLEER. V loses 4 bases of germline sequence and J loses 2 bases, and the interval between the two ends is 13 bases. The chain links TRBV4-3 with TRBJ2-3, with a weak D call of TRBD2 (5 bases match). This TCR was recovered from a man in his 60s in a cohort sampled during active COVID-19. Sequencing was done on a sample of peripheral blood. The DNA is TGCGCCAGCAGCCCTTGGACGGAGGACACAGATACGCAGTATTTT. Its translation is CASSPWTEDTDTQYF.